This entry lists 21 T cell receptor beta chains sequenced from one sample in a study of human T cells and chemical hapten exposure. TCRdb reprocessed the RACE reads with MiXCR, giving one entry per CDR3 protein. The data show about 190,000 distinct CDR3 sequences, around 25% seen once. Time point reported: patch test 3, about 24 weeks after DPC sensitization. The treatment was: therapeutic diphenylcyclopropenone sensitization with weekly scalp DPC. Specimen: whole blood, collected in connection with sensitization to the hapten diphenylcyclopropenone (DPC). The source of these receptors is a middle-aged woman with alopecia areata. Some clones in this sample may be carry-over from other donors' samples.

Comment on this clonotype: The junction differs from germline at one of its ends, possibly a read error. The gene calls are TRBV7-2 and TRBJ2-1, with 9 bases aligning to TRBD2. This CDR3 contains 15 residues. Germline V gene lookup returns CDR1 SGHTA and CDR2 FQGNSA. In nucleotides, the CDR3 is TGTGCCAGCAGCTTAGAGGTACTAGCGGGCAATGAGCAGCTCTTC. Its protein is CASSLEVLAGNEQLF.

Ten or more counts support this clonotype. The chain carries TRBV20-1 and TRBJ2-1; 8 nucleotides agree with TRBD1. Germline V lookup: CDR1 DFQATT, CDR2 SNEGSKA (reference sequence). Germline trimming cut 5 bases from V and 4 bases from J; bases unmatched to any gene: 7. The CDR3 extends over 14 amino acids. CDR3 sequence (DNA): TGCAGTGCTTACCCGGGACAGGTTTACAATGAGCAGTTCTTC. Translating gives CSAYPGQVYNEQFF.

The sample holds a few counts of this clonotype. The CDR3 loop is CASSPRQGDGNEQFF. The DNA of the CDR3 is TGTGCCAGCAGCCCCCGACAGGGGGATGGCAATGAGCAGTTCTTC. The V call is TRBV9, the J call TRBJ2-1; 9 bases match TRBD1. CDR1 and CDR2 (germline): SGDLS, YYNGEE. This CDR3 is 15 amino acids long. V was pared by 4 bases and J by 6 bases, with 8 bases of the junction left unmatched.

The sample holds a few counts of this clonotype. The CDR3 reads CSVAGQNQETQYF. The CDR3 DNA is TGCAGCGTGGCGGGACAGAATCAAGAGACCCAGTACTTC. The gene calls are TRBV29-1 and TRBJ2-5; possible D gene TRBD1, 7 bases. This CDR3 is built from 13 residues. Trimming stripped 6 bases from V and 2 bases from J, with 13 bases between. The germline CDR1 and CDR2 sequences are SQVTM and ANQGSEA.

This rearrangement joins TRBV18 to TRBJ1-3; D remains unclear. In germline, CDR1 is KGHSH, CDR2 LQKENI. The CDR3 contains 13 residues. Trimming removed 3 bases from V and 3 bases from J, with 6 bases in between. CDR3 sequence (DNA): TGTGCCAGCTCACCGGACGTTGGAAACACCATATATTTT. Residues: CASSPDVGNTIYF.

This clonotype was counted a few times. This chain uses TRBV12-3 or TRBV12-4 with TRBJ2-3; possibly TRBD1 or TRBD2 for D (5 bases each). This CDR3 has 16 amino acids. V lost 2 bases to trimming and J lost 6 bases, with 18 bases between them. This CDR3 reads CASSLSGPPESDTQYF. CDR3 DNA sequence: TGTGCCAGCAGTTTATCGGGACCCCCTGAGTCGGATACGCAGTATTTT.

This clonotype was recorded a few times. CDR3 region: CASSPTTSGTDTQYF. CDR3 coding DNA: TGTGCCAGCAGTCCGACTACCTCCGGCACAGATACGCAGTATTTT. The chain employs TRBV2 and TRBJ2-3, with a possible D match to TRBD2 (5 bases). This CDR3 region has 15 residues. The V end lost 5 bases, the J end lost 1 base, and 13 bases lay between the germline ends. CDR1 is SNHLY, CDR2 FYNNEI, per germline.

The chain has TRBV5-6 and TRBJ1-6; TRBD1 aligns across 8 bases. CDR3 length: 16 amino acids. V shed 3 bases and J 7 bases; nucleotides not matched to a gene: 9. Germline CDR1 SGHDT, CDR2 YYEEEE. CDR3: CASSSERQGRNSPLHF. CDR3 nucleotides: TGTGCCAGCAGCTCCGAACGACAGGGGAGGAATTCACCCCTCCACTTT.

This clonotype was seen a single time. The chain links TRBV6-5 to TRBJ1-1, with unresolved D. V lost 2 bases and J 3 bases, leaving 4 bases between the germline ends. The CDR3 has 12 amino acids. In germline, CDR1 is MNHEY, CDR2 SVGAGI. CDR3 region: CASSYPDTEAFF. CDR3 DNA: TGTGCCAGCAGTTACCCGGACACTGAAGCTTTCTTT.

The chain combines TRBV29-1 with TRBJ2-2, with TRBD1 matching 8 bases. Germline CDR1 reads SQVTM; CDR2 reads ANQGSEA. The CDR3 is 16 residues long. J was trimmed by 4 bases and V by 4 bases; bases with no gene match: 11. This CDR3 reads CSVAHGQGAGTGELFF. The CDR3 DNA follows: TGCAGCGTTGCCCACGGGCAGGGGGCAGGCACCGGGGAGCTGTTTTTT.

The chain combines TRBV5-1 with TRBJ2-1; 9 bases align to TRBD2. CDR3 length: 16 amino acids. Germline V gene sequence: CDR1 SGHRS, CDR2 YFSETQ. The J segment lost 6 bases and the V segment lost 4 bases, leaving 11 bases of the junction unmatched. CDR3 amino acids: CASSPPSSGASNEQFF. CDR3 DNA sequence: TGCGCCAGCAGCCCACCATCTAGCGGGGCTAGCAATGAGCAGTTCTTC.

This clonotype was picked up a small number of times. The rearrangement joins TRBV6-2 or TRBV6-3 to TRBJ2-5; D is undetermined. This CDR3 is built from 13 residues. V dropped 0 bases and J dropped 0 bases, with 2 bases sitting between them. Germline V CDR1 and CDR2: MNHEY, SVGEGT. The DNA of the CDR3 is TGTGCCAGCAGTTACTCGTACCAAGAGACCCAGTACTTC. Translation gives CASSYSYQETQYF.

The J gene is TRBJ2-1, the V gene TRBV7-2; the D is unclear. The CDR3 loop spans 13 amino acids. Deletions cut 5 bases from V and 5 bases from J, with 10 bases between. Germline CDR1 SGHTA, CDR2 FQGNSA. Here the CDR3 reads CASSPSPNNEQFF. CDR3 in DNA: TGTGCCAGCAGCCCCAGTCCCAACAATGAGCAGTTCTTC.

In its sample, this clonotype was seen a few times. The genes are TRBV6-1 and TRBJ2-1; D is undetermined. This CDR3 region has 13 residues. The germline V and J ends were trimmed by 0 bases and 7 bases, with 7 bases remaining between them. Germline loops: CDR1 MNHNS, CDR2 SASEGT. The CDR3 DNA follows: TGTGCCAGCAGTGAAGCGTTGAGGAATGAGCAGTTCTTC. Its protein product is CASSEALRNEQFF.

The V gene is TRBV27, the J gene TRBJ1-5; D is unclear. Germline V gene lookup returns CDR1 MNHEY and CDR2 SMNVEV (reference sequence). The CDR3 covers 14 residues. V lost 4 bases and J lost 2, with 9 bases in between. The CDR3 DNA sequence: TGTGCCAGCAGTTCAGGTGGGGGCAATCAGCCCCAGCATTTT. Protein: CASSSGGGNQPQHF.

CDR3 in amino acids: CATSETGTGITDTQYF. The DNA for the CDR3 is TGTGCCACCAGTGAGACCGGGACAGGGATCACAGATACGCAGTATTTT. The chain employs TRBV24-1 and TRBJ2-3; 9 bases are a match to TRBD1. The CDR3 length is 16 residues. V was pared by 4 bases and J by 2 bases, with 6 bases of the junction left unmatched. Germline V gene lookup returns CDR1 KGHDR and CDR2 SFDVKD.

The CDR3 is CASSPSHPVLAGSAGELFF. The CDR3 nucleotides are TGTGCCAGCAGCCCCTCTCATCCTGTACTAGCTGGTAGCGCCGGGGAGCTGTTTTTT. The rearrangement uses TRBV3-1 and TRBJ2-2; possibly TRBD2 for D (6 bases). V was shortened by 4 bases and J by 6 bases, with 27 bases between the two germline ends. Germline V gene sequence: CDR1 LGHDT, CDR2 YNNKEL (reference sequence). The length of the CDR3 is 19 residues.

This clonotype has only a few counts. This chain joins TRBV27 and TRBJ2-2; no clear D gene. The length of the CDR3 is 14 residues. V was shortened by 6 bases and J by 6 bases, with 14 bases between the two germline ends. Germline assignment: CDR1 MNHEY and CDR2 SMNVEV (reference sequence). The CDR3 DNA is TGTGCCAGCAGCCTATCCGGAGTAGCCGGGGAGCTGTTTTTT. Its protein is CASSLSGVAGELFF.

The CDR3 DNA reads as TGCAGTGCCAGGGGACACTTCGAGCAGTACTTC. The encoded protein is CSARGHFEQYF. V is TRBV20-1 and J is TRBJ2-7, with D perhaps TRBD1 (6 bases). Trimming left V 6 bases short and J 6 bases short, with 12 bases between. Germline-derived CDR1 and CDR2 are DFQATT and SNEGSKA (reference sequence). This CDR3 has 11 amino acids.

The chain couples TRBV6-2 or TRBV6-3 to TRBJ2-4; possible D gene TRBD1, 5 bases. The germline CDR1 and CDR2 sequences are MNHEY and SVGEGT. V gave up 7 bases and J gave up 6 bases, with 13 bases separating them. The CDR3 consists of 13 residues. The chain's CDR3 is CASTAGLGNIQYF. CDR3 coding DNA: TGTGCCAGCACGGCAGGGCTTGGAAACATTCAGTACTTC.

This clonotype came up a few times. The chain is built from TRBV28 and TRBJ1-6; TRBD1 is a possible D gene (6 bases). CDR3 length equals 16 residues. V was clipped by 6 bases and J by 8 bases, with 20 bases between them. The germline V gene encodes CDR1 MDHEN and CDR2 SYDVKM. The CDR3: CASRTYSGTPYSPLHF. Written as DNA, the CDR3 is TGTGCCAGCAGGACCTACTCCGGGACACCCTATTCACCCCTCCACTTT.